The clone carrying this T cell receptor (beta chain) was seen a handful of times. A read error may account for a junction end that differs from germline. MiXCR was run by TCRdb on the 5' RACE reads, yielding one entry per CDR3 protein. The sample gives 5,000 to 6,500 distinct CDR3 sequences, 31% of which show up once; about 6.8% is in the top ten. There are 15 residues in the CDR3. Germline CDR1 and CDR2: DFQATT and SNEGSKA (reference sequence). The chain recombines TRBV20-1 with TRBJ1-1, with D possibly matching TRBD1 (6 bases). The source material was memory CD4+ T cells sorted from a lymph node. Subset: memory CD4+ T cells, CD4+CD45RO+CD25-. The clonotype comes from a female donor with breast cancer. The CDR3 DNA reads as TGCAGTGCTAGGAGGTCGTCAAAGGGGGACACTAAAGCTTTCTTT. This encodes CSARRSSKGDTKAFF.